A selection of T cell receptor beta chains follows, all from one sample in a study of blood T cell repertoires in COVID-19. Generated by immunoSEQ multiplex PCR, the TCRdb table keeps only in-frame clones and is missing some. The repertoire holds 390,000 or so clones, with about nine tenths as singletons. The sample comprised peripheral blood. All receptors come from a woman aged 25 to 39 with active or convalescent COVID-19. Both conserved end residues are part of each CDR3. The D gene is left open where the match is weak. Some rows have no size entry. The others give once, few or many, or a class for an expanded clone.

v_call	j_call	clone_size	d_call	cdr3_nt	cdr3_aa
TRBV7-9	TRBJ2-7	.	.	TGTGCCAGCAGCTCCGGGAGTTGGAACGAGCAGTACTTC	CASSSGSWNEQYF
TRBV5-1	TRBJ2-5	.	TRBD1	TGCGCCAGCAGCCGCGGACAGGGGTGGGCAGAGACCCAGTACTTC	CASSRGQGWAETQYF
TRBV2	TRBJ2-7	.	.	TGTGCCAGCAAGGTCTCGACAGATCCGACCTACGAGCAGTACTTC	CASKVSTDPTYEQYF
TRBV5-4	TRBJ1-2	.	.	TGTGCCAGCAGCTCAACAGGGACCTATGGCTACACCTTC	CASSSTGTYGYTF
TRBV5-1	TRBJ2-7	.	.	TGCGCCAGCAGCTTGGCCGTAGGGGATTACGAGCAGTACTTC	CASSLAVGDYEQYF
TRBV7-2	TRBJ1-1	once	.	TGTGCCAGCAGCTTGAGCCGGGACTTTGAAGCTTTCTTT	CASSLSRDFEAFF
TRBV18	TRBJ1-1	.	.	TGTGCCAGCTCACCAGGGGCAGTTAACACTGAAGCTTTCTTT	CASSPGAVNTEAFF
TRBV6-5	TRBJ2-1	few	TRBD2	TGTGCCAGCAGTTCGGGGGGACTCCCCTACAATGAGCAGTTCTTC	CASSSGGLPYNEQFF
TRBV10-2	TRBJ1-3	.	.	TGCGCCAGCAGTGAGGGCACCCGACACTCTGGAAACACCATATATTTT	CASSEGTRHSGNTIYF
TRBV4-1	TRBJ2-5	.	TRBD1	TGCGCCAGCAGCCTAAACAGGGGGATGGAGACCCAGTACTTC	CASSLNRGMETQYF
TRBV10-2	TRBJ1-2	.	.	TGCGCCAGCAGTCGGGACTCCGCAAACTATGGCTACACCTTC	CASSRDSANYGYTF
TRBV11-2	TRBJ2-7	.	.	TGTGCCAGTCAAGAAATTAGCGGTTCGGAACCCTACGAGCAGTACTTC	CASQEISGSEPYEQYF
TRBV4-2	TRBJ1-4	.	TRBD1	TGTGCCAGCAGCCAAAGGCGCTGGACAGGGGTAGAAGAAAAACTGTTTTTT	CASSQRRWTGVEEKLFF
TRBV7-2	TRBJ2-1	.	.	TGTGCCAGCAGCCTCGATAGTGGCTCCTACAATGAGCAGTTCTTC	CASSLDSGSYNEQFF
TRBV6-5	TRBJ1-2	.	TRBD1	TGTGCCAGCAGGACAGGGGGCCTCACCAACTATGGCTACACCTTC	CASRTGGLTNYGYTF
TRBV23-1	TRBJ1-2	.	.	TGCGCCAGCAGTCATGTCCCAGGCATCTATGGCTACACCTTC	CASSHVPGIYGYTF
TRBV9	TRBJ2-3	.	TRBD1	TGTGCCAGCAGCGATCACAGGGGCGCACGCACAGATACGCAGTATTTT	CASSDHRGARTDTQYF
TRBV3-1/TRBV3-2	TRBJ1-2	once	.	TGTGCCAGCCGGACAGACCTCTATGGCTACACCTTC	CASRTDLYGYTF
TRBV2	TRBJ1-1	few	.	TGTGCCAGCAGCCCTCGACAGGCGAACACTGAAGCTTTCTTT	CASSPRQANTEAFF
TRBV19	TRBJ1-1	.	.	TGTGCCAGTAGTATAGTAAGAGAGAACACTGAAGCTTTCTTT	CASSIVRENTEAFF
TRBV6-5	TRBJ1-3	.	TRBD1	TGTGCCAGCAGTTCGACAGGGTTAGGAAACACCATATATTTT	CASSSTGLGNTIYF
TRBV6-1	TRBJ2-3	.	TRBD2	TGTGCCAGCAGTGCTAGCGGGAGTGGTTTCACAGATACGCAGTATTTT	CASSASGSGFTDTQYF
TRBV19	TRBJ2-7	.	.	TGTGCCAGTAGCCACTCCCCGTCCTACGAGCAGTACTTC	CASSHSPSYEQYF
TRBV9	TRBJ2-3	.	TRBD2	TGTGCCAGCAGCGTAGCAATGACTAGCGGGGGCACAGATACGCAGTATTTT	CASSVAMTSGGTDTQYF
TRBV5-8	TRBJ1-5	.	.	TGTGCCAGCAGCACGGGGGGCTGGGCAGATAGCAATCAGCCCCAGCATTTT	CASSTGGWADSNQPQHF
TRBV19	TRBJ1-6	.	TRBD1	TGTGCCACCCAGACAGGGAGCAATTCACCCCTCCACTTT	CATQTGSNSPLHF
TRBV7-6	TRBJ2-1	once	TRBD1	TGTGCCAGCAGCTTAGATCTCTGGGGACAGGGCGATGAGCAGTTCTTC	CASSLDLWGQGDEQFF
TRBV6-2/TRBV6-3	TRBJ2-7	.	.	TGTGCCAGCAGTACAACTCAAACAGGAAAAATTCTCTACGAGCAGTACTTC	CASSTTQTGKILYEQYF
TRBV5-6	TRBJ1-1	once	.	TGTGCCAGCAGCTTGGCCTCGAACACTGAAGCTTTCTTT	CASSLASNTEAFF
TRBV14	TRBJ2-7	.	.	TGTGCCAGCAGCCAAGTCCCCAGAGGCGCCGAGCAGTACTTC	CASSQVPRGAEQYF
TRBV7-8	TRBJ2-7	once	TRBD2	TGTGCCAGCAGCGGCCTTGGCGGGGGTAATTACGAGCAGTACTTC	CASSGLGGGNYEQYF
TRBV6-6	TRBJ1-2	.	.	TGTGCCAGCAGTTACCCTTCGGACATCAACTATGGCTACACCTTC	CASSYPSDINYGYTF
TRBV9	TRBJ2-7	.	TRBD2	TGTGCCAGCAGCTACACTTGGTATAGCGGGAGCGAGCAGTACTTC	CASSYTWYSGSEQYF
TRBV6-5	TRBJ1-1	.	TRBD1	TGTGCCAGCAGTTACGAACAGGGGGCGAACACTGAAGCTTTCTTT	CASSYEQGANTEAFF
TRBV12-3/TRBV12-4	TRBJ2-2	.	.	TGTGCCAGCCGTGAGGATAACACCGGGGAGCTGTTTTTT	CASREDNTGELFF
TRBV5-5	TRBJ2-5	.	TRBD1	TGTGCCAGCAGCCGGGACAGCAGAGAGACCCAGTACTTC	CASSRDSRETQYF
TRBV10-2	TRBJ1-6	.	.	TGCGCCAGCAGTGAGTACGGAGATAATTCACCCCTCCACTTT	CASSEYGDNSPLHF
TRBV6-5	TRBJ2-7	.	.	TGTGCCAGCAGGAACGGGGGCGGGAGTTACGAGCAGTACTTC	CASRNGGGSYEQYF
TRBV10-1	TRBJ2-2	.	TRBD2	TGCGCCAGCAGACCCGGGACTAGCGACACCGGGGAGCTGTTTTTT	CASRPGTSDTGELFF
TRBV7-8	TRBJ2-3	.	.	TGTGCCAGCAGTCCGGTGGAGATGGATACGCAGTATTTT	CASSPVEMDTQYF
TRBV19	TRBJ2-1	.	TRBD1	TGTGCCAGTAGTCCAGGGACAGGGGGTTCCCACAATGAGCAGTTCTTC	CASSPGTGGSHNEQFF
TRBV7-9	TRBJ2-1	.	TRBD2	TGTGCCAGCAGCCTCGGGACTAGCGGCGAGCAGTTCTTC	CASSLGTSGEQFF
TRBV19	TRBJ1-1	.	TRBD1	TGTGCCAGTAGAAGCACGACAGGGTCGGTAACTGAAGCTTTCTTT	CASRSTTGSVTEAFF
TRBV7-2	TRBJ2-7	.	.	TGTGCCAGCAGCCCAGGGAGGACATTGAGCTCCTACGAGCAGTACTTC	CASSPGRTLSSYEQYF
TRBV10-3	TRBJ1-1	once	.	TGTGCCATCAGACCCCACCTGGCGGTCAAATTGAACACTGAAGCTTTCTTT	CAIRPHLAVKLNTEAFF
TRBV19	TRBJ2-7	.	TRBD2	TGTGCCAGTAGTATAGCGGGGGGGACCACCTACGAGCAGTACTTC	CASSIAGGTTYEQYF
TRBV18	TRBJ2-7	.	TRBD1	TGTGCCAGCTCACCCGGACAGGGTGTAAGCTACGAGCAGTACTTC	CASSPGQGVSYEQYF
TRBV30	TRBJ1-1	.	TRBD1	TGTGCCTGGAGTGATCGGACAGGGGCGAACACTGAAGCTTTCTTT	CAWSDRTGANTEAFF
TRBV27	TRBJ2-7	.	.	TGTGCCAGCAGTCCGGACAGTGGTCCCTACGAGCAGTACTTC	CASSPDSGPYEQYF
TRBV5-1	TRBJ2-2	.	.	TGCGCCAGCAGCTTAGATACAGGGCGGACCGGGGAGCTGTTTTTT	CASSLDTGRTGELFF
TRBV2	TRBJ2-7	.	TRBD2	TGTGCCAGCAGTGAAGTCAGTCTAGCGGCTGTCTCCTACGAGCAGTACTTC	CASSEVSLAAVSYEQYF
TRBV13	TRBJ1-1	.	.	TGTGCCAGCAGCGTGGGGGGGAACACTGAAGCTTTCTTT	CASSVGGNTEAFF
TRBV6-4	TRBJ1-2	.	.	TGTGCCAGCAGCCGGGATCCTACTTCTAACTATGGCTACACCTTC	CASSRDPTSNYGYTF
TRBV19	TRBJ1-6	once	.	TGTGCCAGTACCATGACAGCTTATAATTCACCCCTCCACTTT	CASTMTAYNSPLHF